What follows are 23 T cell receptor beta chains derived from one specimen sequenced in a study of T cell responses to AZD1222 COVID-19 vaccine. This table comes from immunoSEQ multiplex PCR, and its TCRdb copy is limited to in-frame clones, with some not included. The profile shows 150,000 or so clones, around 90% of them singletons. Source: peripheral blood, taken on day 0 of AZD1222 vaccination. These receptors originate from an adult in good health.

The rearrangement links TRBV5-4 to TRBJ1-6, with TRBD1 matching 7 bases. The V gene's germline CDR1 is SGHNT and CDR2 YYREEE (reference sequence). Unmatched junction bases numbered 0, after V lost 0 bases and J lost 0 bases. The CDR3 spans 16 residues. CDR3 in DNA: TGTGCCAGCAGCTTGGCAGGGGGCTCCTATAATTCACCCCTCCACTTT. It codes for CASSLAGGSYNSPLHF. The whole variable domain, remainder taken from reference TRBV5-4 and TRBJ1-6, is ETGVTQSPTHLIKTRGQQVTLRCSSQSGHNTVSWYQQALGQGPQFIFQYYREEENGRGNFPPRFSGLQFPNYSSELNVNALELDDSALYLCASSLAGGSYNSPLHFGNGTRLTVT.

The CDR3 sequence: CASSQESRAQGYTF. CDR3 DNA sequence: TGCGCCAGCAGCCAAGAATCCAGGGCTCAGGGCTACACCTTC. The chain is built from TRBV4-1 and TRBJ1-2, with TRBD1 as a possible D gene (5 bases). Germline CDR1 reads MGHRA; CDR2 reads YSYEKL. There are 14 residues in the CDR3. The V end lost 0 bases, the J end lost 8 bases, and 13 bases lay between the germline ends.

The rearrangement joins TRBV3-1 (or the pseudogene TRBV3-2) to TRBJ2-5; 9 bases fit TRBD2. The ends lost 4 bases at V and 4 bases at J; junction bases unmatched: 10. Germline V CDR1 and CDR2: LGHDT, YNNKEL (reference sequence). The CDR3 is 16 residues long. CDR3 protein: CASSPSGRGGGETQYF. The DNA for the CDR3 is TGTGCCAGCAGCCCCTCGGGGCGGGGGGGCGGAGAGACCCAGTACTTC.

The chain's CDR3 is CASSAGRTNQPQHF. In nucleotides, the CDR3 is TGTGCCAGCAGTGCCGGACGGACCAATCAGCCCCAGCATTTT. The chain carries TRBV2 and TRBJ1-5; D gene ambiguous. Trimming removed 4 bases from V and 3 bases from J, with 10 bases in between. The CDR3 is made up of 14 amino acids. Looked up from germline, CDR1 is SNHLY and CDR2 is FYNNEI. Using reference TRBV2 and TRBJ1-5 for the parts outside the CDR3, the full variable domain is EPEVTQTPSHQVTQMGQEVILRCVPISNHLYFYWYRQILGQKVEFLVSFYNNEISEKSEIFDDQFSVERPDGSNFTLKIRSTKLEDSAMYFCASSAGRTNQPQHFGDGTRLSIL.

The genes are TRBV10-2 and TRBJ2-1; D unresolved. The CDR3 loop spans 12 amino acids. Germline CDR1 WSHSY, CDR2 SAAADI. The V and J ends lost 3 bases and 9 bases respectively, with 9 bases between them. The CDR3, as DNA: TGCGCCAGCAGTGAACTCTTGGGTGAGCAGTTCTTC. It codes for CASSELLGEQFF.

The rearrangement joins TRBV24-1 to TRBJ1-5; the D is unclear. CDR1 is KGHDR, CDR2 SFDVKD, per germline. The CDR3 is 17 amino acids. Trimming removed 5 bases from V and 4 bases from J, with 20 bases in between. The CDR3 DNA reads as TGTGCCACCAGTGCACGACTAAGGCGGGAGGAGAATCAGCCCCAGCATTTT. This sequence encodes CATSARLRREENQPQHF.

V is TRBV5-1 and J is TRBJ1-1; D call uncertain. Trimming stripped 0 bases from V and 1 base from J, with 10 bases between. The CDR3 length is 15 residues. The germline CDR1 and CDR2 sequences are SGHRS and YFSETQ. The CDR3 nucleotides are TGCGCCAGCAGCTTGGACAGAATAGAGAACACTGAAGCTTTCTTT. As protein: CASSLDRIENTEAFF.

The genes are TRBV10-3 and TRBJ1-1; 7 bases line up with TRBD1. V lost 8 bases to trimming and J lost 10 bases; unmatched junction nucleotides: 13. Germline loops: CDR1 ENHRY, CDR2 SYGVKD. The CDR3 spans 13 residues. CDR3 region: CAIGEQGIPGAFF. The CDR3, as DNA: TGTGCCATCGGGGAACAGGGGATCCCAGGAGCTTTCTTT.

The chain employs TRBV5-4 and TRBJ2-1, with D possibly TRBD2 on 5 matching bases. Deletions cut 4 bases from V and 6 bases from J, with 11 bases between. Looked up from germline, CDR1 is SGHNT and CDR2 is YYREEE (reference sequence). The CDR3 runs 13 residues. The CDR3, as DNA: TGTGCCAGCAGCGGGCTAGCTGTCAATGAGCAGTTCTTC. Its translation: CASSGLAVNEQFF.

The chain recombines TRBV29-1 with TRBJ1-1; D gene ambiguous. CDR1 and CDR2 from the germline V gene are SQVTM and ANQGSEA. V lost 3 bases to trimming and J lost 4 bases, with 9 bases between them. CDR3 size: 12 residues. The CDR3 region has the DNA TGCAGCGTTGATGGAGGGTCCACTGAAGCTTTCTTT. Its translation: CSVDGGSTEAFF.

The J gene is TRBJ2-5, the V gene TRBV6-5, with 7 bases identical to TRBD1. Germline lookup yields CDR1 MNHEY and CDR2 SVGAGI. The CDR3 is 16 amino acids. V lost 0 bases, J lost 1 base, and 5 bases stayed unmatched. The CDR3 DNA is TGTGCCAGCAGTTACTCCACAGGGGCCCTCCAAGAGACCCAGTACTTC. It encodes CASSYSTGALQETQYF.

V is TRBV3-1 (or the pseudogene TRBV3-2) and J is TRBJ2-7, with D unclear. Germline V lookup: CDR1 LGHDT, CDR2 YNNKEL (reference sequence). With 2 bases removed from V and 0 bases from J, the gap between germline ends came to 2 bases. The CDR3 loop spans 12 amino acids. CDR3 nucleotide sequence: TGTGCCAGCAGCCAACGCTCCTACGAGCAGTACTTC. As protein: CASSQRSYEQYF.

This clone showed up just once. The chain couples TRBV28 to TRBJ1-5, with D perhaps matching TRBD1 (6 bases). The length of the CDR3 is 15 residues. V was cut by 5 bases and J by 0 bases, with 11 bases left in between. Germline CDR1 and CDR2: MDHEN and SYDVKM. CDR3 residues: CASSPGTSSNQPQHF. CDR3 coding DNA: TGTGCCAGCAGTCCCGGGACATCTAGCAATCAGCCCCAGCATTTT.

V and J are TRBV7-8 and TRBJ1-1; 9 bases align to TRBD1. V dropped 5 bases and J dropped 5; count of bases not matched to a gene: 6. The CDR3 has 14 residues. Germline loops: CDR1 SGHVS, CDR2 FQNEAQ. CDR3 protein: CASSPDRGRTEAFF. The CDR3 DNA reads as TGTGCCAGCAGCCCGGACAGGGGTAGGACTGAAGCTTTCTTT.

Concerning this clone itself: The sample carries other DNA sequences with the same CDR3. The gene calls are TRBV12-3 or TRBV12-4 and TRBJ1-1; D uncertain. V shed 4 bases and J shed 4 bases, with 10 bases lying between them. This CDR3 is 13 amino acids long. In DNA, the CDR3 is TGTGCCAGCAGTTCGGCCGGGAGCACTGAAGCTTTCTTT. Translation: CASSSAGSTEAFF.

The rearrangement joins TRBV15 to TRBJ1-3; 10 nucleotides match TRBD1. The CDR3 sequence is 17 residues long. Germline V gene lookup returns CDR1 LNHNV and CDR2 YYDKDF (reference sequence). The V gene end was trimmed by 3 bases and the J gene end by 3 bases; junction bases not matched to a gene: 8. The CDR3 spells CATSSRDRGIGGNTIYF. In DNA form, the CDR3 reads TGTGCCACCAGCAGTCGGGACAGGGGAATTGGTGGAAACACCATATATTTT.

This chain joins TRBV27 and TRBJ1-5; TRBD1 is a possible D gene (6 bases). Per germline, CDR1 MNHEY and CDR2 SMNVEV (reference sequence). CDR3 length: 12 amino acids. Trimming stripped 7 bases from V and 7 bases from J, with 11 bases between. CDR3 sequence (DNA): TGTGCCAGCAAAACAGGGAACCAGCCCCAGCATTTT. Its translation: CASKTGNQPQHF.

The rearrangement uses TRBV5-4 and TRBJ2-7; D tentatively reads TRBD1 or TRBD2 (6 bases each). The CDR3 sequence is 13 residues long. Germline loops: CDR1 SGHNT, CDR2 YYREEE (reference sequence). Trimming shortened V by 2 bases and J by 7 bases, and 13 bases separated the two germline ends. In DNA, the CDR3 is TGTGCCAGCAGCTTCGGGGGCCCTAGTGAGCAGTACTTC. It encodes CASSFGGPSEQYF.

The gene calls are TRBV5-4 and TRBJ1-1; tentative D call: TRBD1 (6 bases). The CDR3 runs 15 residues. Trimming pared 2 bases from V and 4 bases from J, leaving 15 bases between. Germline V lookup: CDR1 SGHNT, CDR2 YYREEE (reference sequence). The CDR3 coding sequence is TGTGCCAGCAGCTTCCGACAGGCCCCGGGCACTGAAGCTTTCTTT. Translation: CASSFRQAPGTEAFF.

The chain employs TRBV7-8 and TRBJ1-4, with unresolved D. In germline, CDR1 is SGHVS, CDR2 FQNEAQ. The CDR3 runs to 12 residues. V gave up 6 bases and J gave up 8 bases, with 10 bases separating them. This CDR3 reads CASSPGREKLFF. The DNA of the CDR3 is TGTGCCAGCAGTCCGGGGAGGGAAAAACTGTTTTTT.

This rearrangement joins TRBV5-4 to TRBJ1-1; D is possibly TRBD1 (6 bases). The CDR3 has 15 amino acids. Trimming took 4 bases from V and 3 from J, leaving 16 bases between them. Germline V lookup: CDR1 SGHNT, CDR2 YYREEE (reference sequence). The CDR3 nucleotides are TGTGCCAGCAGCCGAAGGGGGGGGACTTACACTGAAGCTTTCTTT. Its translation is CASSRRGGTYTEAFF.

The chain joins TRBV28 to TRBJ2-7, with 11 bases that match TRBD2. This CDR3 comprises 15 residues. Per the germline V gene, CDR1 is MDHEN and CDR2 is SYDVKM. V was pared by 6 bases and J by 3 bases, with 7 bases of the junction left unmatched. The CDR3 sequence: CASSIYTSGGYEQYF. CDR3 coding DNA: TGTGCCAGCAGCATTTATACTAGCGGGGGCTACGAGCAGTACTTC.

This CDR3 is CASSLTVSGNTIYF. CDR3 nucleotide sequence: TGTGCCAGCAGCTTGACAGTCTCTGGAAACACCATATATTTT. V gene TRBV7-9 combines with J gene TRBJ1-3; perhaps TRBD1 as D (5 bases). There are 14 residues in the CDR3. Germline CDR1 reads SEHNR; CDR2 reads FQNEAQ (reference sequence). Trimming stripped 3 bases from V and 0 bases from J, with 6 bases between. Variable domain in full (rest from reference TRBV7-9 and TRBJ1-3): DTGVSQNPRHKITKRGQNVTFRCDPISEHNRLYWYRQTLGQGPEFLTYFQNEAQLEKSRLLSDRFSAERPKGSFSTLEIQRTEQGDSAMYLCASSLTVSGNTIYFGEGSWLTVV.